Listed below are T cell receptor beta chains from one sample, sequenced in a study of cytomegalovirus exposure and HLA in healthy donors. Libraries were prepared by immunoSEQ multiplex PCR; TCRdb keeps only in-frame clonotypes and omits some of them. Of roughly 200,000 clones listed, about 12% were seen once; the top ten hold about 7.8%. Sequenced material: PBMCs. The receptors were sampled from a man between 50 and 59 years old in good health and CMV-seropositive. CDR3s include the opening cysteine and the closing phenylalanine or tryptophan. D genes are given only for firm matches. For some rows the clone size is stated as once, few or many, or as a class when expanded; others skip it.

j_call: TRBJ2-7
v_call: TRBV9
d_call: TRBD2
clone_size: few
cdr3_nt: TGTGCCAGCAGCGTAGCGTCTAGCGGGGGCTACGAGCAGTACTTC
cdr3_aa: CASSVASSGGYEQYF

j_call: TRBJ2-5
v_call: TRBV28
d_call: NA
clone_size: NA
cdr3_nt: TGTGCCAGCAGTGGACGGGAACAACAAGAGACCCAGTACTTC
cdr3_aa: CASSGREQQETQYF

j_call: TRBJ1-6
v_call: TRBV30
d_call: NA
clone_size: NA
cdr3_nt: TGTGCCTGGAGTGATGGACAGTCACTTCGCTCCTATAATTCACCCCTCCACTTT
cdr3_aa: CAWSDGQSLRSYNSPLHF

j_call: TRBJ1-1
v_call: TRBV9
d_call: NA
clone_size: NA
cdr3_nt: TGTGCCAGCAGCGAGGGGGGGGGCGCGAACACTGAAGCTTTCTTT
cdr3_aa: CASSEGGGANTEAFF

j_call: TRBJ1-3
v_call: TRBV27
d_call: TRBD1
clone_size: few
cdr3_nt: TGTGCCAGCAGTGGGCCGGACAGGACCTCTGGAAACACCATATATTTT
cdr3_aa: CASSGPDRTSGNTIYF

j_call: TRBJ1-2
v_call: TRBV5-1
d_call: NA
clone_size: few
cdr3_nt: TGCGCCAGCAGCCCAAGGGGTGTTCAGAATGGCTACACCTTC
cdr3_aa: CASSPRGVQNGYTF

j_call: TRBJ1-6
v_call: TRBV18
d_call: TRBD1
clone_size: NA
cdr3_nt: TGTGCCAGCTCAGGACAGGGGGCGCGAAATTCACCCCTCCACTTT
cdr3_aa: CASSGQGARNSPLHF

j_call: TRBJ2-2
v_call: TRBV7-2
d_call: TRBD1
clone_size: few
cdr3_nt: TGTGCCAGCAGCTTATACAGGGGCGGCGGGGAGCTGTTTTTT
cdr3_aa: CASSLYRGGGELFF

j_call: TRBJ2-1
v_call: TRBV19
d_call: TRBD1
clone_size: NA
cdr3_nt: TGTGCCAGTAGTTCAGGACAGGGGGCCTACAATGAGCAGTTCTTC
cdr3_aa: CASSSGQGAYNEQFF

j_call: TRBJ1-1
v_call: TRBV5-1
d_call: TRBD1
clone_size: NA
cdr3_nt: TGCGCCAGCAGCTTGGCGGGGACAGGGGCCCAAGCTTTCTTT
cdr3_aa: CASSLAGTGAQAFF

j_call: TRBJ2-3
v_call: TRBV11-2
d_call: TRBD1
clone_size: few
cdr3_nt: TGTGCCAGCAGCTTGGGTGGACAGGGCGGCACAGATACGCAGTATTTT
cdr3_aa: CASSLGGQGGTDTQYF

j_call: TRBJ1-1
v_call: TRBV10-3
d_call: NA
clone_size: few
cdr3_nt: TGTGCCATCAGTGCGGGGGGTAACACTGAAGCTTTCTTT
cdr3_aa: CAISAGGNTEAFF

j_call: TRBJ1-1
v_call: TRBV7-2
d_call: NA
clone_size: few
cdr3_nt: TGTGCCAGCAGCTTAGAGTCGGGGTACACTGAAGCTTTCTTT
cdr3_aa: CASSLESGYTEAFF

j_call: TRBJ1-2
v_call: TRBV30
d_call: NA
clone_size: few
cdr3_nt: TGTGCATGGCGTGGGGGGGGCTATGGCTACACCTTC
cdr3_aa: CAWRGGGYGYTF